This TCR beta chain is drawn from a study of radiotherapy plus CTLA-4 blockade in lung cancer listed by TCRdb under 2018. Broadly, across the study: Among the enrolled patients, about 19% had an objective response, and around 31% reached disease control.

To prepare the library, the immunoSEQ multiplex PCR assay was applied. As stored in TCRdb, this immuneACCESS dataset retains in-frame rearrangements with V and J assigned. A fraction of the clones does not appear; measured against another copy, unresolved V genes explain less than half of the discrepancy, and the remainder lacks a known reason. The sample contains 30,000 to 35,000 clones, roughly four fifths of them found a single time. The biggest ten clones account for around 23% of the sample. This clone was detected a few times. The antigen it recognizes is unknown. Base qualities are not provided; no much larger clone lies one nucleotide away. What the authors observed across the whole study: Increased serum interferon-beta after radiation, together with early dynamic changes in blood T cell clones, were reported to be the strongest predictors of response. After treatment with radiotherapy and ipilimumab, TCR clones that came from tumors expanded in the peripheral blood.

The germline V gene provides CDR1 MGHRA and CDR2 YSYEKL. The CDR3, cysteine through phenylalanine, is 13 amino acids long. Only the CDR3 part of the read is kept: 39 bases, read in frame from the first base. The junction shows trimming of 8 bases on V and 5 bases on J, and the gene matches do not reach 5 bases of it. The study evaluated CTLA-4 blockade (ipilimumab) given together with focal radiation therapy in patients who had chemo-refractory metastatic non-small-cell lung cancer. The material was peripheral blood, obtained from a patient treated with radiotherapy plus ipilimumab. The chain joins TRBV4-1 to TRBJ2-3, with 9 middle bases fitting TRBD2. This clonotype was obtained from a human donor with non-small cell lung cancer that progressed on radiotherapy plus ipilimumab. The encoded CDR3 is CASGLLAGDTQYF. The DNA sequence reads TGCGCCAGCGGATTACTAGCGGGAGATACGCAGTATTTT.